This T cell receptor (beta chain) was retrieved from a study of T cell responses to AZD1222 COVID-19 vaccine. Broader study findings: Spike-specific TCR breadth and depth went up after people got two AZD1222 doses. Females made up more of the donors, who were largely white British, and clonal diversity may have come out too low. Close to half of all spike-specific TCRs reportedly target regions of the variants that are unmutated. Researchers report vaccine-associated CD4 TCRs spanning spike, with dominance at 160-218 and 743-854.

The table came from immunoSEQ multiplex PCR; TCRdb's copy has only in-frame clones and leaves some out. The sample comprises over 100,000 clones, roughly 85% of which are singletons, and more than 7.5% rests with the top ten. To note about this clone: Antigen: not known.

The CDR3 extends over 16 amino acids. The V gene end was trimmed by 6 bases and the J gene end by 9 bases; junction bases not matched to a gene: 13. CDR1 LGHNT and CDR2 FRNRAP come from the germline V gene. The chain has TRBV12-5 and TRBJ2-1; TRBD2 aligns across 11 bases. The sequence derives from an adult who received the MenACWY meningococcal vaccine as a control. Sequences were derived from peripheral blood, sampled 28 days after the second dose of the MenACWY control vaccine. The CDR3 sequence: CASGAPFLAGGIEQFF. CDR3 nucleotide sequence: TGTGCTAGTGGGGCCCCCTTCTTAGCGGGAGGGATTGAGCAGTTCTTC.